These T cell receptor beta chains were read from a single sample in a study of T-cell reconstitution after alpha-beta-depleted transplantation in children. MiXCR was run by TCRdb on the PCR reads, yielding one entry per CDR3 protein. Of 490,000 or so distinct CDR3 sequences listed, roughly a tenth are singletons. The sample was PBMCs, taken before TCRalphabeta/CD19-depleted stem cell transplant. The source of these receptors is a child aged 2 to 10 with inherited bone marrow failure, due to receive a stem cell transplant. CDR3s include the opening cysteine and the closing phenylalanine or tryptophan. D genes are given only for firm matches. Clone size, where shown, is once, few, many, or a class for clones that have expanded.

j_call	d_call	v_call	clone_size	cdr3_aa	cdr3_nt
TRBJ1-6	NA	TRBV5-5	many	CASSFGGSPLHF	TGTGCCAGCAGCTTCGGGGGATCCCCCCTCCACTTT
TRBJ2-2	NA	TRBV6-1	many	CASSEQYTGELFF	TGTGCCAGCAGTGAACAGTACACCGGGGAGCTGTTTTTT
TRBJ2-7	NA	TRBV6-1	many	CASSKRVSYEQYF	TGTGCCAGCAGTAAACGGGTCTCCTACGAGCAGTACTTC
TRBJ1-5	TRBD1	TRBV27	many	CASGTADSNQPQHF	TGTGCCAGCGGGACAGCTGATAGCAATCAGCCCCAGCATTTT
TRBJ1-1	NA	TRBV30	many	CAWSGLGAEAFF	TGTGCCTGGAGCGGGTTGGGCGCTGAAGCTTTCTTT
TRBJ2-3	NA	TRBV7-2	many	CASSPTSGLTDTQYF	TGTGCCAGCAGCCCCACAAGCGGGCTCACAGATACGCAGTATTTT
TRBJ2-1	NA	TRBV27	many	CASSPSWSSYNEQFF	TGTGCCAGCAGCCCGTCTTGGAGCTCCTACAATGAGCAGTTCTTC
TRBJ2-1	NA	TRBV19	many	CASSVLNNPLLEQFF	TGTGCCAGTAGTGTCTTGAACAACCCCCTCCTTGAGCAGTTCTTC
TRBJ1-2	TRBD1	TRBV27	NA	CTSLYTSSGQLTNYGYTF	TGCACCAGCCTTTATACTTCCTCGGGACAGCTAACTAACTATGGCTACACCTTC
TRBJ2-5	NA	TRBV18	few	CASSPLRPPYQETQYF	TGTGCCAGCTCACCATTGAGGCCTCCGTACCAAGAGACCCAGTACTTC
TRBJ1-2	TRBD1	TRBV29-1	few	CSVEGQGFYGYTF	TGCAGCGTTGAGGGACAGGGATTCTATGGCTACACCTTC
TRBJ1-1	NA	TRBV7-9	many	CASSLYTEAFF	TGTGCCAGCAGCTTATACACCGAAGCTTTCTTT
TRBJ2-2	NA	TRBV7-8	many	CASSLYQTLFVGGELFF	TGTGCCAGCAGCTTATACCAGACCCTCTTTGTTGGCGGGGAGCTGTTTTTT
TRBJ1-2	TRBD1	TRBV6-1	NA	CASSTRTGAANYGYTF	TGTGCCAGCAGTACCCGGACAGGGGCGGCTAACTATGGCTACACCTTC
TRBJ2-7	NA	TRBV20-1	many	CSACSPHRGSYEQYF	TGCAGTGCTTGTTCCCCTCATAGGGGTTCCTACGAGCAGTACTTC
TRBJ2-2	NA	TRBV7-9	NA	CASSFELGVTGELFF	TGTGCCAGCAGCTTCGAGCTGGGTGTCACCGGGGAGCTGTTTTTT
TRBJ2-6	NA	TRBV24-1	NA	CATSDLDGRSGANVLTF	TGTGCCACCAGTGATTTGGACGGTCGCTCTGGGGCCAACGTCCTGACTTTC
TRBJ2-1	NA	TRBV4-3	many	CASSQESSYNEQFF	TGCGCCAGCAGCCAAGAAAGTTCCTACAATGAGCAGTTCTTC
TRBJ2-1	NA	TRBV29-1	NA	CSVRRRDEQFF	TGCAGCGTTCGCCGACGGGATGAGCAGTTCTTC
TRBJ2-7	NA	TRBV7-2	NA	CASSLLVTAYEQYF	TGTGCCAGCAGCTTACTCGTTACCGCCTACGAGCAGTACTTC
TRBJ1-1	TRBD1	TRBV7-2	many	CASSFAGGITEAFF	TGTGCCAGCAGCTTTGCAGGGGGCATCACTGAAGCTTTCTTT
TRBJ2-6	NA	TRBV7-2	many	CASSLVRLGSGANVLTF	TGTGCCAGCAGCTTAGTACGTTTGGGCTCTGGGGCCAACGTCCTGACTTTC
TRBJ2-7	NA	TRBV29-1	once	CSVAGWLGYEQYF	TGCAGCGTAGCGGGTTGGTTGGGCTACGAGCAGTACTTC
TRBJ1-5	NA	TRBV11-2	few	CASSLIGGVGRGNQPQHF	TGTGCCAGCAGCTTAATAGGGGGGGTGGGGAGGGGCAATCAGCCCCAGCATTTT
TRBJ2-1	NA	TRBV7-9	NA	CASSSTRSSYNEQFF	TGTGCCAGCAGCTCAACCCGGAGCTCCTACAATGAGCAGTTCTTC
TRBJ2-7	NA	TRBV27	NA	CASSLLGPRPYEQYF	TGTGCCAGCAGTTTGCTCGGCCCCAGACCCTACGAGCAGTACTTC
TRBJ1-6	NA	TRBV4-3	NA	CASSQANNSPLHF	TGCGCCAGCAGCCAAGCAAATAATTCACCCCTCCACTTT